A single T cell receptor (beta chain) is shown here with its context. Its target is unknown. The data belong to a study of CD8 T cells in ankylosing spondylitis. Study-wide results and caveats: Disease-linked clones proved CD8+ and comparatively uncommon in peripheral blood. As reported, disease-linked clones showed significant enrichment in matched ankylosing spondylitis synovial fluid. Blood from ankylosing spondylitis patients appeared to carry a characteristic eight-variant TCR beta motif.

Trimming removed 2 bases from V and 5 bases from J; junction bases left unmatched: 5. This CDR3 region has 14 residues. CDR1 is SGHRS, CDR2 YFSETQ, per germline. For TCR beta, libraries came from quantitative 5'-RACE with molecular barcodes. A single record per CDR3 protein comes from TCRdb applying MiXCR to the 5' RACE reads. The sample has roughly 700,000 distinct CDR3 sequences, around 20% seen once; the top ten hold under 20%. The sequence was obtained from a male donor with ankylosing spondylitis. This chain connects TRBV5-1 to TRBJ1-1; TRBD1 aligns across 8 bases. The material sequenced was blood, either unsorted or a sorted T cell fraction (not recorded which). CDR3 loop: CASSFTGQETEAFF. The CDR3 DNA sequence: TGCGCCAGCAGCTTTACGGGACAGGAGACTGAAGCTTTCTTT.